This TCR beta chain comes out of a study of human T cells and chemical hapten exposure. Background on the study: Patients received weekly diphenylcyclopropenone doses to the scalp throughout the approximately 24-week study. Study-wide results and limits: Relative to control repertoires, expanded TCRs gave rise to significantly more large CDR3 similarity clusters.

Time point denoted: patch test 1, 2 weeks after DPC sensitization. Treatment denoted: therapeutic diphenylcyclopropenone sensitization with weekly scalp DPC. In this sample, this clonotype turned up many times. Its cognate antigen is unknown. Using its own MiXCR run on the RACE reads, TCRdb lists one record per CDR3 protein. The sample shows approximately 80,000 distinct CDR3 sequences, around 10% of them seen only once. The ends were cut back, 8 bases at V and 7 bases at J, with 27 bases in the middle. CDR1 LGHNA and CDR2 YNFKEQ come from the germline V gene. The CDR3 runs to 18 residues. This TCR derives from a woman between 50 and 59 years old with alopecia areata. Some clones in this sample may be carry-over from other donors' samples. The input for sequencing was whole blood, taken in connection with sensitization to the hapten diphenylcyclopropenone (DPC). J is TRBJ1-6 and V is TRBV4-2; D is perhaps TRBD1 (5 bases). The CDR3 sequence is CASRSGGTRPLDNSPLHF. CDR3 sequence (DNA): TGTGCCAGCCGGTCGGGGGGAACCCGGCCCCTGGACAATTCACCCCTCCACTTT.